This entry lists 21 T cell receptor beta chains sequenced from one sample in a study of shared clonotypes between healthy human individuals. Clones were read by immunoSEQ multiplex PCR, and TCRdb kept only the in-frame ones, dropping some. In the table there are about 1 million clones, about 75% of which are singletons. Input material: memory CD4+ T cells sorted from blood. Subset: CD45RA-negative fraction. The receptors were sampled from a man in his late teens or twenties in good health.

This clone was seen a single time. The chain uses TRBV30 and TRBJ2-2, with TRBD2 matching over 11 bases. Germline-derived CDR1 and CDR2 are GTSNPN and SVGIG (reference sequence). This CDR3 region has 15 residues. V lost 3 bases and J lost 5; bases outside the gene matches: 5. The CDR3 sequence: CAWSGRTSGTGELFF. The DNA of the CDR3 is TGTGCCTGGAGCGGACGGACTAGCGGGACCGGGGAGCTGTTTTTT. Supplemented by reference TRBV30 and TRBJ2-2, the full variable domain reads SQTIHQWPATLVQPVGSPLSLECTVEGTSNPNLYWYRQAAGRGLQLLFYSVGIGQISSEVPQNLSASRPQDRQFILSSKKLLLSDSGFYLCAWSGRTSGTGELFFGEGSRLTVL.

The chain couples TRBV9 to TRBJ2-2; 9 bases are a match to TRBD1. CDR3 size: 15 residues. Trimming at V came to 4 bases and at J to 3 bases, leaving 4 bases not matched to a gene. Germline V lookup: CDR1 SGDLS, CDR2 YYNGEE. In nucleotides, the CDR3 is TGTGCCAGCAGCCCCCGACAGGGGGACACCGGGGAGCTGTTTTTT. It is translated as CASSPRQGDTGELFF.

This chain joins TRBV7-9 and TRBJ1-2, with D unclear. CDR3 length: 14 residues. The V and J ends lost 0 bases and 2 bases respectively, with 7 bases between them. Germline CDR1 SEHNR, CDR2 FQNEAQ (reference sequence). The CDR3 spells CASSLAQKNYGYTF. The CDR3 DNA is TGTGCCAGCAGCTTAGCTCAGAAAAACTATGGCTACACCTTC. Full variable domain (missing parts from reference TRBV7-9 and TRBJ1-2): DTGVSQNPRHKITKRGQNVTFRCDPISEHNRLYWYRQTLGQGPEFLTYFQNEAQLEKSRLLSDRFSAERPKGSFSTLEIQRTEQGDSAMYLCASSLAQKNYGYTFGSGTRLTVV.

The chain uses TRBV7-2 and TRBJ2-2; D not certain. Trimming removed 6 bases from V and 6 bases from J, with 11 bases in between. Per germline, CDR1 SGHTA and CDR2 FQGNSA. The CDR3 is 13 amino acids. CDR3 residues: CASRTQDAGELFF. The CDR3 DNA follows: TGTGCCAGCAGGACCCAAGACGCCGGGGAGCTGTTTTTT.

V usage is TRBV27 and J usage is TRBJ2-1, with D perhaps matching TRBD1 (7 bases). With 6 bases removed from V and 4 bases from J, the gap between germline ends came to 13 bases. The CDR3 is 14 amino acids. Per the germline V gene, CDR1 is MNHEY and CDR2 is SMNVEV (reference sequence). The CDR3 loop reads CASRVRGTYNEQFF. DNA for the CDR3: TGTGCCAGCAGGGTCAGGGGGACTTACAATGAGCAGTTCTTC.

CDR3 in amino acids: CASSVVSSNLNTGELFF. Written as DNA, the CDR3 is TGTGCCAGCAGCGTAGTCTCAAGTAATTTGAACACCGGGGAGCTGTTTTTT. The gene calls are TRBV9 and TRBJ2-2; D is ambiguous. Germline loops: CDR1 SGDLS, CDR2 YYNGEE. The CDR3 sequence is 17 residues long. The V end lost 0 bases, the J end lost 1 base, and 13 bases lay between the germline ends.

The chain has TRBV15 and TRBJ2-4; the D gene could be TRBD1 or TRBD2 (5 bases each). Germline V gene lookup returns CDR1 LNHNV and CDR2 YYDKDF (reference sequence). V was shortened by 3 bases and J by 2 bases, with 8 bases between the two germline ends. This CDR3 comprises 14 residues. The CDR3, as DNA: TGTGCCACCAGCAGGGGGGAATCCAAAAACATTCAGTACTTC. It translates to CATSRGESKNIQYF.

The chain is built from TRBV30 and TRBJ1-5; D gene ambiguous. Germline V gene data show CDR1 as GTSNPN and CDR2 as SVGIG (reference sequence). The ends were cut back, 2 bases at V and 3 bases at J, with 17 bases in the middle. The CDR3 has 16 residues. The CDR3 nucleotides are TGTGCCTGGAGTCCAAGGACCGGGTTGACCAATCAGCCCCAGCATTTT. It encodes CAWSPRTGLTNQPQHF.

In this sample, this clone turned up a few times. V gene TRBV30 combines with J gene TRBJ1-4; D perhaps matches TRBD1 (6 bases). The length of the CDR3 is 14 residues. Germline V lookup: CDR1 GTSNPN, CDR2 SVGIG (reference sequence). Trimming shortened V by 2 bases and J by 5 bases, and 12 bases separated the two germline ends. The CDR3 loop reads CAWSLDSKNEKLFF. In nucleotides, the CDR3 is TGTGCCTGGAGTCTGGACAGCAAAAATGAAAAACTGTTTTTT.

The chain is built from TRBV7-8 and TRBJ1-3, with 10 bases lining up with TRBD1. The CDR3 length is 17 residues. CDR1 and CDR2 (germline): SGHVS, FQNEAQ. The V gene end was trimmed by 5 bases and the J gene end by 4 bases; junction bases not matched to a gene: 11. The CDR3 protein is CASSTLPGQGTGNTIYF. DNA of the CDR3: TGTGCCAGCAGCACCCTGCCGGGACAGGGGACGGGAAACACCATATATTTT.

The CDR3 here is CASSPDRGWGTTQYF. The CDR3 region has the DNA TGCGCCAGCAGCCCGGACAGGGGATGGGGTACTACGCAGTATTTT. The V gene is TRBV5-1, the J gene TRBJ2-3; TRBD1 matches at 9 bases. Per the germline V gene, CDR1 is SGHRS and CDR2 is YFSETQ. This CDR3 has 15 residues. The V gene end was trimmed by 4 bases and the J gene end by 8 bases; junction bases not matched to a gene: 11.

The J gene is TRBJ2-5, the V gene TRBV13; D call uncertain. Looked up from germline, CDR1 is PRHDT and CDR2 is FYEKMQ (reference sequence). The ends were cut back, 6 bases at V and 2 bases at J, with 4 bases in the middle. There are 11 residues in the CDR3. The CDR3 region is CASSQQETQYF. For the CDR3, the DNA is TGTGCCAGCAGTCAACAAGAGACCCAGTACTTC. Combining the CDR3 with reference TRBV13 and TRBJ2-5 gives the whole variable domain AAGVIQSPRHLIKEKRETATLKCYPIPRHDTVYWYQQGPGQDPQFLISFYEKMQSDKGSIPDRFSAQQFSDYHSELNMSSLELGDSALYFCASSQQETQYFGPGTRLLVL.

The rearrangement uses TRBV7-6 and TRBJ1-6, with 7 bases that match TRBD1. V was pared by 1 base and J by 6 bases, with 9 bases of the junction left unmatched. Germline V CDR1 and CDR2: SGHVS, FNYEAQ. CDR3 size: 17 residues. CDR3 amino acids: CASSLEGGNRGNSPLHF. The CDR3, as DNA: TGTGCCAGCAGCTTAGAAGGAGGAAACAGGGGTAATTCACCCCTCCACTTT.

The chain is built from TRBV28 and TRBJ1-2; D is uncertain. The CDR3 spans 13 residues. V shed 5 bases and J shed 10 bases, with 17 bases lying between them. Germline-derived CDR1 and CDR2 are MDHEN and SYDVKM. The CDR3 region has the DNA TGTGCCAGCAGTCCCCCTAAGCAGTCAAACTACACCTTC. Encoded protein: CASSPPKQSNYTF.

The CDR3 is CASSKDRGYNQPQHF. The CDR3 bases are TGTGCCAGCAGTAAGGACAGGGGGTACAATCAGCCCCAGCATTTT. The chain carries TRBV2 and TRBJ1-5, with TRBD1 matching over 10 bases. The junction had 4 bases not matched to a gene; V was cut back by 5 bases and J by 3 bases. The CDR3 has 15 residues. Germline CDR1 and CDR2: SNHLY and FYNNEI. The full variable domain, its missing parts supplied by reference TRBV2 and TRBJ1-5, is EPEVTQTPSHQVTQMGQEVILRCVPISNHLYFYWYRQILGQKVEFLVSFYNNEISEKSEIFDDQFSVERPDGSNFTLKIRSTKLEDSAMYFCASSKDRGYNQPQHFGDGTRLSIL.

The chain combines TRBV2 with TRBJ2-7; D is perhaps TRBD1 (5 bases). Germline assignment: CDR1 SNHLY and CDR2 FYNNEI. The ends were cut back, 4 bases at V and 2 bases at J, with 9 bases in the middle. The CDR3 contains 13 residues. CDR3 amino acids: CASSARVTYEQYF. The DNA of the CDR3 is TGTGCCAGCAGTGCCAGGGTTACCTACGAGCAGTACTTC.

This chain joins TRBV10-3 and TRBJ1-1; 8 bases fit TRBD1. The CDR3 runs to 13 residues. The V and J ends lost 7 bases and 1 base, in that order; junction bases with no gene match: 2. Germline V gene lookup returns CDR1 ENHRY and CDR2 SYGVKD. DNA of the CDR3: TGTGCCATCAATACAGGGGGGAACACTGAAGCTTTCTTT. Protein sequence: CAINTGGNTEAFF.

V gene TRBV19 combines with J gene TRBJ2-5, with TRBD1 as a possible D gene (6 bases). CDR3 size: 17 residues. Trimming took 1 base from V and 0 from J, leaving 15 bases between them. In germline, CDR1 is LNHDA, CDR2 SQIVND (reference sequence). CDR3 residues: CASSIGPTGGYQETQYF. The CDR3, as DNA: TGTGCCAGTAGTATAGGGCCGACAGGCGGGTACCAAGAGACCCAGTACTTC.

The chain uses TRBV4-2 and TRBJ1-4, with TRBD1 as a possible D gene (6 bases). Trimming stripped 2 bases from V and 6 bases from J, with 13 bases between. CDR3 size: 15 residues. Germline CDR1 reads LGHNA; CDR2 reads YNFKEQ. The CDR3 region is CASSQTGRRDEKLFF. CDR3 in DNA: TGTGCCAGCAGCCAAACAGGGCGGAGGGATGAAAAACTGTTTTTT.

In its sample, this clone was seen a few times. This chain joins TRBV4-1 and TRBJ1-1; D is perhaps TRBD1 (5 bases). The germline V gene encodes CDR1 MGHRA and CDR2 YSYEKL. The CDR3 consists of 14 residues. The ends were cut back, 1 base at V and 3 bases at J, with 9 bases in the middle. CDR3 sequence (DNA): TGCGCCAGCAGCCAAGCCGGAGGGGACACTGAAGCTTTCTTT. Amino acids: CASSQAGGDTEAFF.

This chain connects TRBV2 to TRBJ2-3, with 10 bases identical to TRBD2. With 6 bases clipped from V and 6 bases from J, the junction kept 9 bases outside the gene matches. This CDR3 is 15 amino acids long. CDR1 and CDR2 (germline): SNHLY, FYNNEI. In DNA form, the CDR3 reads TGTGCCAGCAGATTTAGCGGGGGGCCTCTGGATACGCAGTATTTT. It is translated as CASRFSGGPLDTQYF.